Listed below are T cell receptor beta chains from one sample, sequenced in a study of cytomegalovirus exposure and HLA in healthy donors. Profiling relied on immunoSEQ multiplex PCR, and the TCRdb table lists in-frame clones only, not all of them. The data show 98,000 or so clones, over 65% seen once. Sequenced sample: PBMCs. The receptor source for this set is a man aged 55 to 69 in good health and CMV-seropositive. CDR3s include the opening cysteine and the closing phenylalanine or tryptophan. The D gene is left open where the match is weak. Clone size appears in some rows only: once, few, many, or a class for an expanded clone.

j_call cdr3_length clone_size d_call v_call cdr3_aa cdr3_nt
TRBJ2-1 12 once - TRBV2 CASSQGSYEQFF TGTGCCAGCTCTCAGGGGAGCTATGAGCAGTTCTTC
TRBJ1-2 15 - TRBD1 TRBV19 CASNKGQGTAYGYTF TGTGCCAGTAATAAGGGACAGGGGACCGCCTATGGCTACACCTTC
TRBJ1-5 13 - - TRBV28 CASRSGGNQPQHF TGTGCCAGCAGAAGCGGGGGGAATCAGCCCCAGCATTTT
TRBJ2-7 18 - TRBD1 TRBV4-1 CASSRSGTGGLSSYEQYF TGCGCCAGCAGCCGGTCCGGGACAGGGGGCCTTAGCTCCTACGAGCAGTACTTC
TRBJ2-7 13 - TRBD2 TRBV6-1 CASKASGGYEQYF TGTGCCAGCAAGGCTAGCGGGGGATACGAGCAGTACTTC
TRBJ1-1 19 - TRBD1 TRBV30 CAWSSASWTGGSWNTEAFF TGTGCCTGGAGTTCCGCCTCCTGGACAGGGGGATCGTGGAACACTGAAGCTTTCTTT
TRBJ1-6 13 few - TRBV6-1 CASSEEPVSPLHF TGTGCCAGCAGTGAAGAGCCGGTTTCACCCCTCCACTTT
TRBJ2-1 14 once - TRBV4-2 CASSQNLGYNEQFF TGTGCCAGCAGCCAAAACCTAGGCTACAATGAGCAGTTCTTC
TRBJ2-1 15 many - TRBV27 CASSKDIISYNEQFF TGTGCCAGCAGCAAAGACATCATCTCCTACAATGAGCAGTTCTTC
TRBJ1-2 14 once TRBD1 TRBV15 CATSNGQGIYGYTF TGTGCCACCAGCAACGGACAGGGGATCTATGGCTACACCTTC
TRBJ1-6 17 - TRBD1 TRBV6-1 CASSEKLWTGHNSPLHF TGTGCCAGCAGTGAAAAATTATGGACAGGCCATAATTCACCCCTCCACTTT
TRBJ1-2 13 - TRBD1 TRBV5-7 CASSLDRGDGYTF TGTGCCAGCAGCCTGGACAGGGGGGATGGCTACACCTTC
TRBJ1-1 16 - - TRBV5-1 CASSLVGKAMNTEAFF TGCGCCAGCAGCTTGGTGGGCAAGGCAATGAACACTGAAGCTTTCTTT
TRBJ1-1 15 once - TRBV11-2 CASSSYPGGTTEAFF TGTGCCAGCAGCTCCTACCCGGGAGGGACGACTGAAGCTTTCTTT
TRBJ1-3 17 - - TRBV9 CASSVLGRQYSGNTIYF TGTGCCAGCAGCGTATTAGGAAGACAGTACTCTGGAAACACCATATATTTT
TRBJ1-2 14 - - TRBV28 CASSLVQRAGGYTF TGTGCCAGCAGTTTAGTGCAGAGGGCGGGGGGCTACACCTTC
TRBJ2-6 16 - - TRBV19 CASSIGAGSGANVLTF TGTGCCAGTAGTATAGGGGCCGGCTCTGGGGCCAACGTCCTGACTTTC